A single sample gave rise to the 18 T cell receptor beta chains below, sequenced in a study of human T cells and chemical hapten exposure. TCRdb processed the RACE reads anew with MiXCR; each CDR3 protein has one entry. The table has fewer than 50,000 distinct CDR3 sequences, less than 9% seen once; the top ten hold 1.3%. Regarding time point: pre-sensitization, week 0. Sample treatment: therapeutic diphenylcyclopropenone sensitization with weekly scalp DPC. Source: whole blood, taken in connection with sensitization to the hapten diphenylcyclopropenone (DPC). The receptor set was obtained from a woman aged 50 to 60 with alopecia areata. Some clones in this sample may be carry-over from other donors' samples.

This clonotype has more than one count but fewer than ten. V and J are TRBV25-1 and TRBJ2-7; a weak D match, TRBD2 (5 bases). The CDR3 length is 15 residues. CDR1 and CDR2 (germline): MGHDK, SYGVNS. Trimming stripped 2 bases from V and 3 bases from J, with 14 bases between. The CDR3 DNA follows: TGTGCCAGCAGTGAAGTCGGAGCTGGGAGCTACGAGCAGTACTTC. Its translation: CASSEVGAGSYEQYF.

This sequence joins TRBV6-6 and TRBJ1-5; 8 bases align to TRBD1. V gave up 4 bases and J gave up 5 bases; unmatched junction bases: 7. In germline, CDR1 is MNHNY, CDR2 SVGAGI (reference sequence). The CDR3 extends over 15 amino acids. Here the CDR3 DNA reads TGTGCCAGCAGTTCAAAGGACAGGGTCTATCAGCCCCAGCATTTT. Translated, it gives CASSSKDRVYQPQHF.

A few counts support this clonotype. The rearrangement uses TRBV5-1 and TRBJ2-2; D is unclear. V was cut by 7 bases and J by 1 base, with 8 bases left in between. Per the germline V gene, CDR1 is SGHRS and CDR2 is YFSETQ. This CDR3 comprises 13 residues. The CDR3 DNA reads as TGCGCCAGCCGGTCGGGGAACACCGGGGAGCTGTTTTTT. Translation gives CASRSGNTGELFF.

This clonotype was seen a few times. V gene TRBV19 combines with J gene TRBJ2-2; TRBD1 is a possible D gene (5 bases). Looked up from germline, CDR1 is LNHDA and CDR2 is SQIVND (reference sequence). This CDR3 spans 13 amino acids. Trimming removed 8 bases at V and 5 bases at J, with 12 bases between. In nucleotides, the CDR3 is TGTGCCAGTTGCAGGGAAGGGACCGGGGAGCTGTTTTTT. Translating it yields CASCREGTGELFF.

The V gene is TRBV11-2, the J gene TRBJ2-2; 9 bases are a match to TRBD2. The CDR3 is 16 residues long. CDR1 and CDR2 (germline): SGHAT, FQNNGV. V shed 2 bases, J shed 6 bases, and the junction held 7 bases outside the gene matches. DNA for the CDR3: TGTGCCAGCAGCTTACGATCTAGCGGGACATCCGGGGAGCTGTTTTTT. Translated: CASSLRSSGTSGELFF.

The chain uses TRBV7-9 and TRBJ2-7, with TRBD2 matching 12 bases. Germline V CDR1 and CDR2: SEHNR, FQNEAQ (reference sequence). CDR3 length: 14 amino acids. After removal of 6 bases from V and 6 bases from J, the junction contained 6 bases not matched to a gene. CDR3: CASSSPGLAGEQYF. CDR3 nucleotides: TGTGCCAGCAGTTCGCCGGGACTAGCGGGCGAGCAGTACTTC.

The V and J genes are TRBV19 and TRBJ1-5, with 10 nucleotides matching TRBD1. The germline gives CDR1 LNHDA, CDR2 SQIVND (reference sequence). The CDR3 spans 15 residues. Germline trimming cut 5 bases from V and 3 bases from J; bases unmatched to any gene: 4. The CDR3 DNA is TGTGCCAGTAGTCTGACAGGGGGCCCCAATCAGCCCCAGCATTTT. Protein product: CASSLTGGPNQPQHF.

Ten or more counts support this clonotype. The J gene is TRBJ1-1, the V gene TRBV21-1; the listed D gene, TRBD1, was not tested against the DNA. TRBV21-1 is an annotated pseudogene. The CDR3 extends over 16 amino acids. The CDR3 nucleotides are TGTGCCAGCAGCAAAGGTCACGAGGGGGCGAGCACTGAAGCTTTCTTT. It yields the protein CASSKGHEGASTEAFF.

This chain uses TRBV6-1 with TRBJ2-7; 10 nucleotides line up with TRBD2. V shed 2 bases, J shed 6 bases, and the junction held 7 bases outside the gene matches. The V gene's germline CDR1 is MNHNS and CDR2 SASEGT. This CDR3 spans 15 amino acids. DNA of the CDR3: TGTGCCAGCAGTGAATGGTTAGCGGGAGGTCTCGAGCAGTACTTC. Encoded protein: CASSEWLAGGLEQYF.

This clonotype has a count of ten or more. V and J are TRBV28 and TRBJ1-3; the D gene is possibly TRBD1 (5 bases). Germline V gives CDR1 MDHEN, CDR2 SYDVKM. Trimming removed 6 bases at V and 0 bases at J, with 9 bases between. This CDR3 region has 14 residues. The CDR3 DNA sequence: TGTGCCAGCAGCCGGGACGGCTCTGGAAACACCATATATTTT. This codes for CASSRDGSGNTIYF.

This clonotype has a count of ten or more. This chain joins TRBV20-1 and TRBJ2-1, with 7 bases that match TRBD2. Germline values: CDR1 DFQATT, CDR2 SNEGSKA (reference sequence). The CDR3 loop spans 16 amino acids. The V gene end was trimmed by 4 bases and the J gene end by 0 bases; junction bases not matched to a gene: 9. The chain's CDR3 is CSANLAGLSSYNEQFF. The CDR3, as DNA: TGCAGTGCTAACTTAGCGGGTCTGAGCTCCTACAATGAGCAGTTCTTC.

J is TRBJ2-4 and V is TRBV20-1; perhaps TRBD1 as D (6 bases). Per the germline V gene, CDR1 is DFQATT and CDR2 is SNEGSKA (reference sequence). The CDR3 totals 12 residues. V lost 3 bases, J lost 10 bases, and 13 bases lay in between. The CDR3 protein is CSASKTGWIQYF. The DNA of the CDR3 is TGCAGTGCTAGCAAAACAGGGTGGATTCAGTACTTC.

This clonotype came up a few times. The chain recombines TRBV14 with TRBJ2-7; 8 bases align to TRBD1. This CDR3 is built from 16 residues. Germline V gene lookup returns CDR1 SGHDN and CDR2 FVKESK. Trimming removed 4 bases from V and 8 bases from J; junction bases left unmatched: 16. Here the CDR3 reads CASSRNLDRGYTKQYF. In nucleotides, the CDR3 is TGTGCCAGCAGCCGAAACCTCGACAGGGGTTATACGAAGCAGTACTTC.

At least ten counts were recorded for this clonotype. The CDR3 loop reads CASSLSGGPDTQYF. The CDR3 DNA reads TGTGCCAGCAGCTTATCAGGGGGCCCAGATACGCAGTATTTT. This chain joins TRBV11-2 and TRBJ2-3; 8 bases fit TRBD1. Per germline, CDR1 SGHAT and CDR2 FQNNGV. Unmatched junction bases numbered 2, after V lost 2 bases and J lost 4 bases. The CDR3 covers 14 residues.

This chain connects TRBV11-1 to TRBJ2-5; the D is unclear. There are 13 residues in the CDR3. The V gene's germline CDR1 is SGHAT and CDR2 FQDESV (reference sequence). V lost 5 bases, J lost 3 bases, and 10 bases lay in between. CDR3 DNA sequence: TGTGCCAGCAGCCACCGATGGAAAGAGACCCAGTACTTC. This codes for CASSHRWKETQYF.

This clonotype was counted many times. The gene calls are TRBV6-6 and TRBJ2-7; perhaps TRBD1 as D (5 bases). Germline assignment: CDR1 MNHNY and CDR2 SVGAGI (reference sequence). CDR3 length: 16 residues. V lost 1 base, J lost 0 bases, and 13 bases lay in between. In DNA form, the CDR3 reads TGTGCCAGCAGTTACTTAATACAGGCGCTCTCCTACGAGCAGTACTTC. It encodes CASSYLIQALSYEQYF.

This clonotype was found many times. The gene calls are TRBV27 and TRBJ2-5; D is unclear. The V gene lost 4 bases and the J gene lost 4 bases, with 10 bases spanning the gap. Per the germline V gene, CDR1 is MNHEY and CDR2 is SMNVEV (reference sequence). The CDR3 contains 13 residues. CDR3 sequence reads: CASSSYLGETQYF. In nucleotides, the CDR3 is TGTGCCAGCAGTTCCTATCTGGGAGAGACCCAGTACTTC.

This clonotype has a count of ten or more. V usage is TRBV14 and J usage is TRBJ2-1; D call uncertain. V lost 4 bases to trimming and J lost 8 bases, with 12 bases between them. CDR3 length: 13 residues. The germline gives CDR1 SGHDN, CDR2 FVKESK. For the CDR3, the DNA is TGTGCCAGCAGCCTCGTTACCGGACATGAGCAGTTCTTC. Protein: CASSLVTGHEQFF.